This T cell receptor beta chain was captured by sequencing in a study of blood T cell repertoires in COVID-19. Study as a whole: Material from acute and convalescent COVID-19 was sourced from the United States, Italy and Spain. PBMCs, B-cell-depleted T cells, or T cells were the source of the cDNA or gDNA that made up the material.

The CDR3 loop spans 16 amino acids. Deletions cut 0 bases from V and 1 base from J, with 12 bases between. Germline assignment: CDR1 MGHRA and CDR2 YSYEKL. How the authors handled the data: Estimation of nucleated cell counts was performed using reference gene primer amplification. This table comes from immunoSEQ multiplex PCR, and its TCRdb copy is limited to in-frame clones, with some not included. The DNA was the basis for D and trimming; V, J and clone size are from that table. Among 75,000 to 90,000 clones listed, around nine tenths were seen once. This sequence joins TRBV4-1 and TRBJ1-1; D gene uncertain. The receptor's source is a man older than 75 with active or convalescent COVID-19. Sequencing used peripheral blood. The CDR3 DNA reads TGCGCCAGCAGCCAAGATTCGGCCGGGAGGAACACTGAAGCTTTCTTT. This translates into CASSQDSAGRNTEAFF.